The 22 T cell receptor beta chains below all came from one sample that was sequenced in a study of T cells in Graves' hyperthyroidism and ophthalmopathy. Amplification yielded TCR beta CDR3 regions, with RNA transcripts as the source. The HTBI primer set drove a first-round RT-PCR of the TCR CDR3. MiXCR, run by TCRdb on the multiplex PCR reads, gives a single entry per CDR3 protein. The sample has 530,000 or so distinct CDR3 sequences, over 15% seen once. The specimen was blood. The receptors derive from a woman in her late teens or twenties with Graves' ophthalmopathy.

This clonotype has at least ten counts. The chain is built from TRBV6-1 and TRBJ2-1, with D perhaps matching TRBD1 or TRBD2 (5 bases each). Germline CDR1 and CDR2: MNHNS and SASEGT. The CDR3 sequence is 16 residues long. Trimming took 3 bases from V and 0 from J, leaving 12 bases between them. CDR3: CASSESDGGSYNEQFF. The CDR3 DNA is TGTGCCAGCAGTGAGTCAGATGGGGGCTCCTACAATGAGCAGTTCTTC.

The chain has TRBV7-9 and TRBJ2-1; 8 positions match TRBD2. The V segment lost 5 bases and the J segment 1 base; nucleotides outside the gene matches: 22. CDR3 length: 21 amino acids. The germline V gene encodes CDR1 SEHNR and CDR2 FQNEAQ (reference sequence). CDR3 in amino acids: CASSLIRSGRREVGSYNEQFF. The CDR3 bases are TGTGCCAGCAGCCTCATAAGATCAGGAAGGCGGGAGGTCGGGTCCTACAATGAGCAGTTCTTC.

The chain carries TRBV9 and TRBJ2-1; 7 positions match TRBD1. The germline V gene has CDR1 SGDLS and CDR2 YYNGEE. V lost 8 bases and J lost 4; bases outside the gene matches: 6. The CDR3 is made up of 13 amino acids. The CDR3 nucleotides read TGTGCCAGAACGCAGGGGGATTACAATGAGCAGTTCTTC. Amino acids: CARTQGDYNEQFF.

At least ten counts were recorded for this clonotype. The rearrangement uses TRBV7-3 and TRBJ2-3; 11 bases map to TRBD1. The junction had 7 bases not matched to a gene; V was cut back by 5 bases and J by 3 bases. The CDR3 consists of 16 residues. Germline V gene lookup returns CDR1 SGHTA and CDR2 FQGTGA. CDR3 DNA sequence: TGTGCCAGCAGCAAAGGCGGACAGGGGGCAACAGATACGCAGTATTTT. Its translation: CASSKGGQGATDTQYF. Filled out from reference TRBV7-3 and TRBJ2-3, the complete variable domain reads GAGVSQTPSNKVTEKGKYVELRCDPISGHTALYWYRQSLGQGPEFLIYFQGTGAADDSGLPNDRFFAVRPEGSVSTLKIQRTERGDSAVYLCASSKGGQGATDTQYFGPGTRLTVL.

In its sample, this clonotype was seen many times. The chain links TRBV29-1 to TRBJ2-1, with 9 bases identical to TRBD2. CDR3 length: 14 amino acids. CDR1 SQVTM and CDR2 ANQGSEA come from the germline V gene. The CDR3 is CSAPGTSRYNEQFF. The CDR3 DNA sequence: TGCAGTGCCCCCGGGACTAGCCGCTACAATGAGCAGTTCTTC.

This clonotype showed up many times. As DNA, the CDR3 is TGTGCCAGCAGTTTATCCGGACAGGGGGATGGCGAGCAGTACTTC. Translated, it gives CASSLSGQGDGEQYF. The chain is built from TRBV27 and TRBJ2-7; 10 bases align to TRBD1. Germline values: CDR1 MNHEY, CDR2 SMNVEV (reference sequence). The CDR3 has 15 amino acids. V shed 0 bases and J 6 bases; nucleotides not matched to a gene: 5.

Ten or more counts support this clonotype. This rearrangement joins TRBV12-3 or TRBV12-4 to TRBJ1-1; the D gene is possibly TRBD1 (5 bases). Deletions cut 0 bases from V and 10 bases from J, with 15 bases between. This CDR3 is built from 14 residues. The CDR3 here is CASSLAETVVVAFF. The CDR3 nucleotides read TGTGCCAGCAGTTTAGCGGAGACAGTTGTAGTAGCTTTCTTT.

The rearrangement uses TRBV5-1 and TRBJ2-1; TRBD2 agrees at 8 bases. Germline values: CDR1 SGHRS, CDR2 YFSETQ. The CDR3 is 14 amino acids. V was clipped by 0 bases and J by 10 bases; unmatched bases: 6. The CDR3 nucleotides are TGCGCCAGCAGCTTGGCGGGGGGGCCCTGGGAGCAGTTCTTC. This gives the protein CASSLAGGPWEQFF.

This sequence joins TRBV20-1 and TRBJ1-2, with TRBD1 matching over 9 bases. Germline V gene lookup returns CDR1 DFQATT and CDR2 SNEGSKA (reference sequence). V dropped 5 bases and J dropped 1; count of bases not matched to a gene: 17. The CDR3 consists of 18 residues. CDR3 amino acids: CSASYGTGLGVFNYGYTF. CDR3 sequence (DNA): TGCAGTGCTTCGTACGGGACAGGGCTGGGGGTTTTTAACTATGGCTACACCTTC.

This clonotype has a count of ten or more. J is TRBJ2-1 and V is TRBV7-2, with TRBD2 as a possible D gene (5 bases). CDR1 is SGHTA, CDR2 FQGNSA, per germline. The CDR3 length is 16 residues. V lost 5 bases and J 1 base, leaving 15 bases between the germline ends. The CDR3 reads CASSVTSGPSYNEQFF. The CDR3 nucleotides are TGTGCCAGCAGCGTAACGAGCGGACCTTCCTACAATGAGCAGTTCTTC.

J is TRBJ2-1 and V is TRBV30, with D possibly TRBD1 on 5 matching bases. V lost 1 base to trimming and J lost 3 bases, with 10 bases between them. Germline V gene lookup returns CDR1 GTSNPN and CDR2 SVGIG (reference sequence). The CDR3 sequence is 14 residues long. This CDR3 reads CAWSEQALYNEQFF. CDR3 DNA sequence: TGTGCCTGGAGTGAACAGGCCCTCTACAATGAGCAGTTCTTC.

This clonotype was seen ten or more times. This chain uses TRBV28 with TRBJ1-6, with D unresolved. There are 17 residues in the CDR3. Looked up from germline, CDR1 is MDHEN and CDR2 is SYDVKM. V lost 3 bases and J 0 bases, leaving 12 bases between the germline ends. CDR3 amino acids: CASSFGPVSSYNSPLHF. The CDR3 nucleotides read TGTGCCAGCAGTTTCGGGCCGGTGAGCTCCTATAATTCACCCCTCCACTTT.

Many counts were recorded for this clonotype. The V call is TRBV27, the J call TRBJ1-1; TRBD1 might be the D (5 bases). V was clipped by 5 bases and J by 0 bases, with 10 bases between them. CDR3 length equals 14 residues. In germline, CDR1 is MNHEY, CDR2 SMNVEV (reference sequence). The chain's CDR3 is CASSNGAMNTEAFF. The CDR3 nucleotides are TGTGCCAGCAGTAACGGGGCGATGAACACTGAAGCTTTCTTT.

There are a few counts of this clonotype. The gene calls are TRBV6-1 and TRBJ1-2; TRBD1 is a possible D gene (5 bases). Germline CDR1 is MNHNS and CDR2 is SASEGT. V was pared by 5 bases and J by 5 bases, with 12 bases between. This CDR3 contains 13 residues. CDR3 sequence: CASSSRGLYGYTF. The CDR3 DNA reads as TGTGCCAGCAGTTCCCGGGGACTATATGGCTACACCTTC.

This clonotype came up many times. This chain links TRBV3-1 with TRBJ1-4, with D perhaps TRBD1 (5 bases). The V and J ends lost 0 bases and 10 bases respectively, with 12 bases between them. This CDR3 has 14 amino acids. Germline loops: CDR1 LGHDT, CDR2 YNNKEL (reference sequence). The CDR3 reads CASSQDKGYGKLFF. Written as DNA, the CDR3 is TGTGCCAGCAGCCAAGATAAGGGGTATGGAAAACTGTTTTTT. Looking up the rest from reference TRBV3-1 and TRBJ1-4 gives the full variable domain: DTAVSQTPKYLVTQMGNDKSIKCEQNLGHDTMYWYKQDSKKFLKIMFSYNNKELIINETVPNRFSPKSPDKAHLNLHINSLELGDSAVYFCASSQDKGYGKLFFGSGTQLSVL.

The chain joins TRBV19 to TRBJ1-1; the D is unclear. Trimming shortened V by 2 bases and J by 1 base, and 8 bases separated the two germline ends. There are 14 residues in the CDR3. CDR1 and CDR2 (germline): LNHDA, SQIVND (reference sequence). This chain's CDR3 is CASSIYSQNTEAFF. CDR3 bases: TGTGCCAGTAGTATATACAGCCAGAACACTGAAGCTTTCTTT.

In this sample, this clonotype turned up many times. This chain links TRBV5-8 with TRBJ2-7; perhaps TRBD1 as D (6 bases). Trimming stripped 1 base from V and 5 bases from J, with 10 bases between. The CDR3 extends over 13 amino acids. Germline CDR1 is SGHTS and CDR2 is YDEGEE. CDR3 bases: TGTGCCAGCAGCTTGTCAGGGGCTGACGAGCAGTACTTC. This sequence encodes CASSLSGADEQYF.

The chain has TRBV2 and TRBJ2-7; a weak D match, TRBD2 (6 bases). Trimming took 8 bases from V and 1 from J, leaving 21 bases between them. Germline V lookup: CDR1 SNHLY, CDR2 FYNNEI. The CDR3 loop spans 16 amino acids. The DNA for the CDR3 is TGTGCCAGCGGGCCCTACCCCTGGGGGAGGTCCTACGAGCAGTACTTC. It codes for CASGPYPWGRSYEQYF.

The CDR3 here is CASSPPGGRGDEQFF. CDR3 DNA: TGTGCCAGCAGTCCTCCTGGCGGGAGGGGTGATGAGCAGTTCTTC. The chain recombines TRBV6-2 or TRBV6-3 with TRBJ2-1; 9 nucleotides line up with TRBD2. This CDR3 is 15 amino acids long. From germline, CDR1 is MNHEY and CDR2 SVGEGT. Germline trimming cut 5 bases from V and 8 bases from J; bases unmatched to any gene: 10.

In its sample, this clonotype was seen many times. The chain recombines TRBV11-2 with TRBJ2-7; maybe TRBD2 (5 bases). Germline CDR1 and CDR2: SGHAT and FQNNGV. V shed 8 bases and J shed 9 bases, with 20 bases lying between them. The CDR3 spans 13 residues. Written as DNA, the CDR3 is TGTGCCAGCCGGACTGCCCCCGGGCGGGTGCAGTACTTC. Protein: CASRTAPGRVQYF.

The chain combines TRBV4-2 with TRBJ2-7; the D gene is possibly TRBD1 (5 bases). Germline-derived CDR1 and CDR2 are LGHNA and YNFKEQ. V lost 0 bases, J lost 0 bases, and 6 bases lay in between. The CDR3 covers 14 residues. The CDR3 bases are TGTGCCAGCAGCCAAGATGACAGCTCCTACGAGCAGTACTTC. This sequence encodes CASSQDDSSYEQYF.

The chain's CDR3 is CASSDSVGSGANVLTF. In DNA, the CDR3 is TGTGCCAGCAGTGACTCGGTCGGCTCTGGGGCCAACGTCCTGACTTTC. The chain has TRBV6-4 and TRBJ2-6; D not resolved. V gave up 0 bases and J gave up 0 bases, with 6 bases separating them. This CDR3 contains 16 residues. CDR1 MRHNA and CDR2 SNTAGT come from the germline V gene.